Each of the 17 T cell receptor beta chains below was sequenced from the same sample in a study of T-cell memory formation after mild COVID-19. From the 5' RACE reads, TCRdb called clonotypes with MiXCR, one entry per CDR3 protein. Among 390,000 or so distinct CDR3 sequences listed, 16% were seen once. The specimen sequenced was PBMCs or a T cell subset sorted from them (not recorded which). Source of these receptors: a man younger than 35 who had mild COVID-19 (a few samples of this study predate the infection). Cell type and time point are not known.

This clonotype was counted a few times. This sequence joins TRBV6-9 and TRBJ2-7; 7 bases are a match to TRBD2. Trimming cost V 5 bases and J 3 bases; bases outside gene matches: 13. CDR1 and CDR2 from the germline V gene are MNHGY and SVAAGI. The CDR3 has 16 amino acids. The CDR3 is CASSHPWAGEIYEQYV. As DNA, the CDR3 is TGTGCCAGCAGTCACCCCTGGGCGGGGGAGATCTACGAGCAGTACGTC.

The chain's CDR3 is CASSIRTGVVGYTF. The DNA of the CDR3 is TGTGCCAGCAGCATACGGACAGGGGTTGTGGGCTACACCTTC. The rearrangement links TRBV5-6 to TRBJ1-2; 9 nucleotides line up with TRBD1. Germline V gene data show CDR1 as SGHDT and CDR2 as YYEEEE. With V trimmed by 4 bases and J by 8 bases, 9 bases remained unmatched. This CDR3 spans 14 amino acids. Full variable domain (outside the CDR3, taken from reference TRBV5-6 and TRBJ1-2): DAGVTQSPTHLIKTRGQQVTLRCSPKSGHDTVSWYQQALGQGPQFIFQYYEEEERQRGNFPDRFSGHQFPNYSSELNVNALLLGDSALYLCASSIRTGVVGYTFGSGTRLTVV.

This clonotype has only a few counts. The chain uses TRBV5-1 and TRBJ2-7, with D tentatively TRBD2 (5 bases). CDR1 is SGHRS, CDR2 YFSETQ, per germline. Trimming removed 4 bases from V and 2 bases from J, with 13 bases in between. The CDR3 has 14 residues. The CDR3 reads CASSPGYYTYEQYF. The CDR3 DNA is TGCGCCAGCAGCCCGGGGTATTATACCTACGAGCAGTACTTC.

This chain links TRBV29-1 with TRBJ2-5; 16 positions agree with TRBD2. The CDR3 sequence is 16 residues long. The V gene's germline CDR1 is SQVTM and CDR2 ANQGSEA. V lost 3 bases and J lost 4; bases outside the gene matches: 5. The DNA for the CDR3 is TGCAGCGTTGAGGGACTAGCGGGGGGGCCGCGAGAGACCCAGTACTTC. Translated: CSVEGLAGGPRETQYF.

This clonotype was recorded a few times. V usage is TRBV10-3 and J usage is TRBJ1-2, with D unresolved. This CDR3 has 14 amino acids. CDR1 is ENHRY, CDR2 SYGVKD, per germline. V lost 0 bases to trimming and J lost 8 bases, with 13 bases between them. This CDR3 reads CAISESQIIQGYTF. In DNA form, the CDR3 reads TGTGCCATCAGTGAGTCCCAGATTATACAGGGCTACACCTTC.

A few counts support this clonotype. The V and J genes are TRBV27 and TRBJ2-7, with D perhaps TRBD1 or TRBD2 (5 bases each). Trimming took 3 bases from V and 3 from J, leaving 9 bases between them. The CDR3 length is 13 residues. Germline V lookup: CDR1 MNHEY, CDR2 SMNVEV (reference sequence). In DNA, the CDR3 is TGTGCCAGCAGTTTGGGACCGGACTACGAGCAGTACGTC. This translates into CASSLGPDYEQYV.

This clonotype appeared many times. V gene TRBV7-2 combines with J gene TRBJ2-7; D ambiguous. Trimming removed 0 bases from V and 1 base from J, with 7 bases in between. Germline CDR1 and CDR2: SGHTA and FQGNSA. The length of the CDR3 is 14 residues. The CDR3 here is CASSLALESYEQYF. CDR3 in DNA: TGTGCCAGCAGCTTAGCACTGGAATCCTACGAGCAGTACTTC.

This clonotype was seen a few times. V is TRBV5-6 and J is TRBJ2-7; no firm D call. Between the trimmed V and J ends, which lost 5 bases and 3 bases, there was a span of 15 bases. The germline CDR1 and CDR2 sequences are SGHDT and YYEEEE. The CDR3 length is 14 residues. The CDR3 DNA follows: TGTGCCAGCAGGGCAACAAGGGCCAGCTACGAGCAGTACTTC. Amino acid sequence: CASRATRASYEQYF. Supplemented by reference TRBV5-6 and TRBJ2-7, the full variable domain reads DAGVTQSPTHLIKTRGQQVTLRCSPKSGHDTVSWYQQALGQGPQFIFQYYEEEERQRGNFPDRFSGHQFPNYSSELNVNALLLGDSALYLCASRATRASYEQYFGPGTRLTVT.

The chain has TRBV10-3 and TRBJ2-7; 7 bases are shared with TRBD1. Germline CDR1 ENHRY, CDR2 SYGVKD. The V gene end was trimmed by 5 bases and the J gene end by 6 bases; junction bases not matched to a gene: 10. The CDR3 sequence is 14 residues long. The CDR3 bases are TGTGCCATCAGTCCAATTTCGGACAGGACCGAGCAGTACTTC. It codes for CAISPISDRTEQYF.

This rearrangement joins TRBV29-1 to TRBJ2-6; D remains unclear. Germline lookup yields CDR1 SQVTM and CDR2 ANQGSEA. The CDR3 runs 11 residues. Trimming shortened V by 2 bases and J by 5 bases, and 1 base separated the two germline ends. CDR3 DNA: TGCAGCGTTGAATGGGCCAACGTCCTGACTTTC. This codes for CSVEWANVLTF.

V is TRBV20-1 and J is TRBJ2-5; 8 positions agree with TRBD1. This CDR3 region has 15 residues. Germline CDR1 DFQATT, CDR2 SNEGSKA (reference sequence). V trimming: 3 bases; J trimming: 1 base; junction bases outside the gene matches: 7. CDR3 nucleotide sequence: TGCAGTGCTAGTCCCCCGGACAGGGCCCAAGAGACCCAGTACTTC. Translation gives CSASPPDRAQETQYF.

In this sample, this clonotype turned up a few times. CDR3 residues: CASRSPGNQPQHF. DNA of the CDR3: TGTGCCAGTAGATCCCCGGGAAATCAGCCCCAGCATTTT. The rearrangement uses TRBV19 and TRBJ1-5; the D is unclear. Trimming removed 6 bases at V and 4 bases at J, with 10 bases between. The germline gives CDR1 LNHDA, CDR2 SQIVND (reference sequence). The CDR3 spans 13 residues.

The chain links TRBV7-2 to TRBJ2-3; the match to TRBD2 covers 10 bases. The CDR3 totals 16 residues. In germline, CDR1 is SGHTA, CDR2 FQGNSA. V gave up 5 bases and J gave up 6 bases; unmatched junction bases: 11. The CDR3 bases are TGTGCCAGCAGCCCGTGGGTAGCGGGGGGATCTGATACGCAGTATTTT. It yields the protein CASSPWVAGGSDTQYF.

The CDR3 nucleotides are TGTGCCAGCAGTGACAGATCCAACTATGGCTACACCTTC. Encoded protein: CASSDRSNYGYTF. This chain connects TRBV2 to TRBJ1-2; D uncertain. CDR1 is SNHLY and CDR2 is FYNNEI in the germline V gene. Trimming removed 3 bases from V and 2 bases from J, with 7 bases in between. The CDR3 covers 13 residues.

The sample holds a few counts of this clonotype. The rearrangement uses TRBV10-3 and TRBJ2-7; 8 positions agree with TRBD1. Germline CDR1 ENHRY, CDR2 SYGVKD. The CDR3 totals 14 residues. The J segment lost 2 bases and the V segment lost 6 bases, leaving 6 bases of the junction unmatched. The CDR3 DNA is TGTGCCATCAGCGGGACAGGCGGCCCCTACGAGCAGTACTTC. It codes for CAISGTGGPYEQYF.

This clonotype was detected a few times. The chain couples TRBV5-8 to TRBJ2-7, with D possibly being TRBD1 or TRBD2 (5 bases each). Deletions cut 9 bases from V and 1 base from J, with 14 bases between. Germline CDR1 reads SGHTS; CDR2 reads YDEGEE. The CDR3 has 13 residues. For the CDR3, the DNA is TGTGCCACGCAGCGTGGGGGTTCCTACGAGCAGTACTTC. The encoded protein is CATQRGGSYEQYF. Together with reference TRBV5-8 and TRBJ2-7, the CDR3 gives the full variable domain: EAGVTQSPTHLIKTRGQQATLRCSPISGHTSVYWYQQALGLGLQFLLWYDEGEERNRGNFPPRFSGRQFPNYSSELNVNALELEDSALYLCATQRGGSYEQYFGPGTRLTVT.

Only a few counts were recorded for this clonotype. The chain combines TRBV9 with TRBJ1-3, with D unclear. V lost 2 bases, J lost 2 bases, and 8 bases lay in between. The CDR3 contains 14 residues. Germline lookup yields CDR1 SGDLS and CDR2 YYNGEE. CDR3 amino acids: CASSVLSAGNTIYF. DNA for the CDR3: TGTGCCAGCAGCGTGCTATCGGCTGGAAACACCATATATTTT.